Presented here are 20 T cell receptor beta chains from one specimen sequenced in a study of long-term antiretroviral therapy in people with HIV. A v3.0 immunoSEQ assay was performed at survey level. Using immunoSEQ multiplex PCR, the repertoire was profiled, and TCRdb retains in-frame clones only, with some absent. The profile shows some 23,000 clones, around 79% of them singletons. This specimen was unsorted PBMCs, taken 1.2 years after starting antiretroviral therapy. All receptors derive from a woman aged 40-49 years with HIV.

The chain uses TRBV19 and TRBJ1-3, with 8 bases fitting TRBD1. This CDR3 has 15 amino acids. CDR1 and CDR2 from the germline V gene are LNHDA and SQIVND (reference sequence). The J segment lost 2 bases and the V segment lost 6 bases, leaving 6 bases of the junction unmatched. CDR3 sequence: CASSDWTGTGNTIYF. The DNA of the CDR3 is TGTGCCAGTAGCGATTGGACAGGGACTGGAAACACCATATATTTT.

This clone was seen a handful of times. This chain uses TRBV14 with TRBJ1-2, with D unresolved. The CDR3 has 13 amino acids. V was cut by 4 bases and J by 7 bases, with 13 bases left in between. Germline V gene lookup returns CDR1 SGHDN and CDR2 FVKESK. The CDR3 DNA follows: TGTGCCAGCAGCCTTAGGCGAGGGTTTGGCTACACCTTC. It specifies CASSLRRGFGYTF.

CDR3 loop: CASSLGRRGPYNEQFF. Written as DNA, the CDR3 is TGTGCCAGCAGCTTAGGTCGGCGGGGACCTTACAATGAGCAGTTCTTC. The genes are TRBV7-2 and TRBJ2-1; TRBD2 might be the D (6 bases). The CDR3 totals 16 residues. V shed 1 base and J shed 4 bases, with 14 bases lying between them. Looked up from germline, CDR1 is SGHTA and CDR2 is FQGNSA.

The rearrangement uses TRBV19 and TRBJ1-3; perhaps TRBD1 as D (6 bases). CDR1 is LNHDA, CDR2 SQIVND, per germline (reference sequence). The CDR3 loop spans 15 amino acids. Between the trimmed V and J ends, which lost 4 bases and 0 bases, there was a span of 10 bases. CDR3 in amino acids: CASSTLQGSGNTIYF. The CDR3 DNA reads TGTGCCAGTAGTACCTTACAGGGCTCTGGAAACACCATATATTTT.

This rearrangement joins TRBV19 to TRBJ2-1; the match to TRBD1 covers 10 bases. The V segment lost 6 bases and the J segment 8 bases; nucleotides outside the gene matches: 16. CDR3 length: 17 amino acids. Germline values: CDR1 LNHDA, CDR2 SQIVND (reference sequence). CDR3 in amino acids: CASSYLTGTGAPYEQFF. The CDR3, as DNA: TGTGCCAGTAGCTACTTAACGGGGACAGGGGCGCCGTATGAGCAGTTCTTC.

The rearrangement uses TRBV18 and TRBJ1-4; perhaps TRBD1 as D (5 bases). CDR1 is KGHSH, CDR2 LQKENI, per germline. CDR3 length: 14 amino acids. The germline V and J ends were trimmed by 2 bases and 7 bases, with 11 bases remaining between them. CDR3 coding DNA: TGTGCCAGCTCACCAGGGACGGGGGGTGAAAAACTGTTTTTT. Translated, it gives CASSPGTGGEKLFF.

J is TRBJ1-5 and V is TRBV7-2; TRBD1 might be the D (5 bases). The CDR3 totals 16 residues. Trimming stripped 0 bases from V and 0 bases from J, with 9 bases between. Germline V gives CDR1 SGHTA, CDR2 FQGNSA. Here the CDR3 DNA reads TGTGCCAGCAGCTTAGCGGGGACGTATAGCAATCAGCCCCAGCATTTT. It yields the protein CASSLAGTYSNQPQHF.

The V gene is TRBV7-8, the J gene TRBJ1-6; no definite D call. The CDR3 spans 14 residues. Looked up from germline, CDR1 is SGHVS and CDR2 is FQNEAQ. V lost 1 base and J 10 bases, leaving 11 bases between the germline ends. The CDR3, as DNA: TGTGCCAGCAGCTTAGATACCCGCCAATCACCCCTCCACTTT. Encoded protein: CASSLDTRQSPLHF.

The chain couples TRBV6-5 to TRBJ1-1; 12 positions match TRBD1. The CDR3 spans 15 residues. V shed 0 bases, J shed 6 bases, and the junction held 2 bases outside the gene matches. Germline V gene data show CDR1 as MNHEY and CDR2 as SVGAGI. CDR3: CASSYSGTGGPEAFF. The CDR3 coding sequence is TGTGCCAGCAGTTACTCCGGGACAGGGGGCCCTGAAGCTTTCTTT.

This clone has only a few counts. The V and J genes are TRBV5-4 and TRBJ2-3, with 9 bases fitting TRBD1. Looked up from germline, CDR1 is SGHNT and CDR2 is YYREEE (reference sequence). Trimming cost V 10 bases and J 1 base; bases outside gene matches: 7. This CDR3 has 14 residues. This chain's CDR3 is CAPTGTGRTDTQYF. The CDR3 DNA is TGTGCCCCTACCGGGACAGGGCGCACAGATACGCAGTATTTT.

This chain connects TRBV10-3 to TRBJ1-2; 9 bases map to TRBD1. Looked up from germline, CDR1 is ENHRY and CDR2 is SYGVKD. The CDR3 loop spans 15 amino acids. V dropped 10 bases and J dropped 3; count of bases not matched to a gene: 12. This chain's CDR3 is CATMNRGQGDYGYTF. DNA of the CDR3: TGTGCCACCATGAACAGGGGGCAAGGGGACTATGGCTACACCTTC.

V is TRBV18 and J is TRBJ1-1; a weak D match, TRBD1 (5 bases). Trimming pared 2 bases from V and 3 bases from J, leaving 16 bases between. This CDR3 comprises 16 residues. CDR1 and CDR2 (germline): KGHSH, LQKENI. This chain's CDR3 is CASSPWQGTDYTEAFF. DNA of the CDR3: TGTGCCAGCTCACCATGGCAGGGAACGGATTACACTGAAGCTTTCTTT.

The chain recombines TRBV4-3 with TRBJ2-1, with 14 bases identical to TRBD2. This CDR3 is 19 amino acids long. Germline assignment: CDR1 LGHNA and CDR2 YSLEER. The V gene end was trimmed by 2 bases and the J gene end by 0 bases; junction bases not matched to a gene: 6. As DNA, the CDR3 is TGCGCCAGCAGCCAACGACTAGCGGGGGGGTCTAGCTCCTACAATGAGCAGTTCTTC. Its protein product is CASSQRLAGGSSSYNEQFF.

The rearrangement links TRBV11-2 to TRBJ2-1, with D unresolved. CDR1 SGHAT and CDR2 FQNNGV come from the germline V gene. Trimming took 1 base from V and 5 from J, leaving 6 bases between them. The CDR3 totals 13 residues. CDR3 residues: CASSLVYHNEQFF. CDR3 sequence (DNA): TGTGCCAGCAGCTTAGTATATCACAATGAGCAGTTCTTC. Full variable domain (rest looked up from reference TRBV11-2 and TRBJ2-1): EAGVAQSPRYKIIEKRQSVAFWCNPISGHATLYWYQQILGQGPKLLIQFQNNGVVDDSQLPKDRFSAERLKGVDSTLKIQPAKLEDSAVYLCASSLVYHNEQFFGPGTRLTVL.

This chain connects TRBV11-2 to TRBJ1-2, with unresolved D. The CDR3 consists of 14 residues. V gave up 2 bases and J gave up 4 bases, with 11 bases separating them. In germline, CDR1 is SGHAT, CDR2 FQNNGV. The CDR3 DNA reads as TGTGCCAGCAGCTTAAGGACGGACCTCTATGGCTACACCTTC. It translates to CASSLRTDLYGYTF.

The rearrangement links TRBV2 to TRBJ1-4, with a possible D match to TRBD1 (5 bases). V was shortened by 5 bases and J by 4 bases, with 11 bases between the two germline ends. This CDR3 is 14 amino acids long. Germline V gives CDR1 SNHLY, CDR2 FYNNEI. This chain's CDR3 is CASSPGGGNEKLFF. The CDR3 nucleotides read TGTGCCAGCAGTCCGGGGGGGGGTAATGAAAAACTGTTTTTT. Looking up the rest from reference TRBV2 and TRBJ1-4 gives the full variable domain: EPEVTQTPSHQVTQMGQEVILRCVPISNHLYFYWYRQILGQKVEFLVSFYNNEISEKSEIFDDQFSVERPDGSNFTLKIRSTKLEDSAMYFCASSPGGGNEKLFFGSGTQLSVL.

The CDR3 region has the DNA TGTGCCAGCAGCATCGGACATACCGGGGAGCTGTTTTTT. Protein sequence: CASSIGHTGELFF. V and J are TRBV5-8 and TRBJ2-2; D possibly corresponds to TRBD1 (5 bases). Between the trimmed V and J ends, which lost 4 bases and 5 bases, there was a span of 9 bases. This CDR3 region has 13 residues. CDR1 and CDR2 from the germline V gene are SGHTS and YDEGEE.

The chain carries TRBV27 and TRBJ1-2, with 9 positions matching TRBD1. V was pared by 2 bases and J by 3 bases, with 10 bases of the junction left unmatched. In germline, CDR1 is MNHEY, CDR2 SMNVEV (reference sequence). CDR3 size: 17 residues. CDR3 residues: CASSLIRRDREDYGYTF. CDR3 sequence (DNA): TGTGCCAGCAGTTTAATACGTCGGGACAGGGAGGACTATGGCTACACCTTC.

This chain joins TRBV11-3 and TRBJ2-2; 8 positions agree with TRBD2. Per germline, CDR1 SGHNT and CDR2 YENEEA. J was trimmed by 5 bases and V by 0 bases; bases with no gene match: 8. The CDR3 runs to 17 residues. This CDR3 reads CASSLDLGGAYTGELFF. The CDR3 bases are TGTGCCAGCAGCTTAGATCTCGGGGGGGCCTATACCGGGGAGCTGTTTTTT.

V gene TRBV11-2 combines with J gene TRBJ2-6; D is possibly TRBD2 (6 bases). CDR3 length equals 15 residues. V lost 5 bases and J 0 bases, leaving 8 bases between the germline ends. Germline CDR1 and CDR2: SGHAT and FQNNGV. The CDR3: CASSAGGSGANVLTF. The CDR3 DNA reads TGTGCCAGCAGCGCCGGGGGCTCTGGGGCCAACGTCCTGACTTTC.